These T cell receptor beta chains were read from a single sample in a study of CD8 T cells in Susac syndrome. TCRdb redid the calling of the immunoSEQ multiplex PCR reads with MiXCR, one entry per CDR3 protein. The sample lists 210,000 or so distinct CDR3 sequences; 85% to 95% were seen once. The material sequenced was CD4+ T cells from PBMCs. The receptors were gathered from a human donor with Susac syndrome. Each CDR3 is given with its conserved first and last residue. Each record gives: J gene, V gene, clone size, D gene, CDR3 DNA, CDR3 protein. A D gene is named only where the DNA matches it firmly. Only part of the rows carry a size: once, few, many, or a class if the clone is expanded.

j_call: TRBJ2-5; v_call: TRBV27; clone_size: NA; d_call: TRBD2; cdr3_nt: TGTGCCAGCAGTTCCTGGAGCGGGAGACAAGAGACCCAGTACTTC; cdr3_aa: CASSSWSGRQETQYF
j_call: TRBJ1-6; v_call: TRBV11-2; clone_size: NA; d_call: NA; cdr3_nt: TGTGCCAGCAGCTTAGGGGCCTTACATTCACCCCTCCACTTT; cdr3_aa: CASSLGALHSPLHF
j_call: TRBJ2-3; v_call: TRBV6-2/TRBV6-3; clone_size: NA; d_call: NA; cdr3_nt: TGTGCCAGCCGGAACGGAGAGGCCACAGATACGCAGTATTTT; cdr3_aa: CASRNGEATDTQYF
j_call: TRBJ2-3; v_call: TRBV4-2; clone_size: NA; d_call: TRBD2; cdr3_nt: TGTGCCAGCAGCCAGGGCGGGGGGCCGAGCACAGATACGCAGTATTTT; cdr3_aa: CASSQGGGPSTDTQYF
j_call: TRBJ1-6; v_call: TRBV5-1; clone_size: NA; d_call: NA; cdr3_nt: TGCGCCAGCACTGAATCCTATAATTCACCCCTCCACTTT; cdr3_aa: CASTESYNSPLHF
j_call: TRBJ1-1; v_call: TRBV25-1; clone_size: once; d_call: TRBD1; cdr3_nt: TGTGCCAGCAGTGACCGGACAGGGTCTGAAGCTTTCTTT; cdr3_aa: CASSDRTGSEAFF
j_call: TRBJ1-1; v_call: TRBV4-3; clone_size: NA; d_call: TRBD1; cdr3_nt: TGCGCCAGCAGCCAAGGCCGGACAGGGATGAACACTGAAGCTTTCTTT; cdr3_aa: CASSQGRTGMNTEAFF
j_call: TRBJ2-1; v_call: TRBV5-1; clone_size: NA; d_call: TRBD1; cdr3_nt: TGCGCCAGCAGCCCCGGATATCGACAGGGGGCCTACAATGAGCAGTTCTTC; cdr3_aa: CASSPGYRQGAYNEQFF
j_call: TRBJ2-7; v_call: TRBV27; clone_size: NA; d_call: TRBD2; cdr3_nt: TGTGCCAGCACTAGTCTAGCGGCGAGCTCCTACGAGCAGTACTTC; cdr3_aa: CASTSLAASSYEQYF
j_call: TRBJ1-2; v_call: TRBV25-1; clone_size: NA; d_call: TRBD1; cdr3_nt: TGTGCCAGCAGCAAGGGACAGGGTAACTATGGCTACACCTTC; cdr3_aa: CASSKGQGNYGYTF
j_call: TRBJ2-3; v_call: TRBV5-1; clone_size: NA; d_call: TRBD2; cdr3_nt: TGCGCCAGCAGCCCGCCACTAGCGGGGGTCACAGATACGCAGTATTTT; cdr3_aa: CASSPPLAGVTDTQYF
j_call: TRBJ1-2; v_call: TRBV6-2/TRBV6-3; clone_size: NA; d_call: NA; cdr3_nt: TGTGCCAGCAGTTACGTCAGTGGTTCCTATGGCTACACCTTC; cdr3_aa: CASSYVSGSYGYTF
j_call: TRBJ2-5; v_call: TRBV5-1; clone_size: NA; d_call: NA; cdr3_nt: TGCGCCAGCAGCCGGGATGTCAGGGAAGAGACCCAGTACTTC; cdr3_aa: CASSRDVREETQYF
j_call: TRBJ1-4; v_call: TRBV28; clone_size: once; d_call: NA; cdr3_nt: TGTGCCAGCAACCAGGGGAGGGAAAAACTGTTTTTT; cdr3_aa: CASNQGREKLFF
j_call: TRBJ2-5; v_call: TRBV20-1; clone_size: NA; d_call: TRBD2; cdr3_nt: TGCAGTGCTAGACTCGGGGGGGCCCTTGAGACCCAGTACTTC; cdr3_aa: CSARLGGALETQYF
j_call: TRBJ2-5; v_call: TRBV20-1; clone_size: once; d_call: TRBD2; cdr3_nt: TGCAGTGCTAGAATCGCTAGCGGGGCGATCCAAGAGACCCAGTACTTC; cdr3_aa: CSARIASGAIQETQYF
j_call: TRBJ2-7; v_call: TRBV4-2; clone_size: NA; d_call: NA; cdr3_nt: TGTGCCAGCAGCCAAGGGCGACAGATAAAAACCTACGAGCAGTACTTC; cdr3_aa: CASSQGRQIKTYEQYF
j_call: TRBJ2-5; v_call: TRBV6-5; clone_size: NA; d_call: NA; cdr3_nt: TGTGCCAGCGGACCGGGACTCCTCAGCCGGGAGACCCAGTACTTC; cdr3_aa: CASGPGLLSRETQYF
j_call: TRBJ1-5; v_call: TRBV5-1; clone_size: NA; d_call: NA; cdr3_nt: TGCGCCAGCAGCTTGGCAGGGGTTAGGGATCAGCCCCAGCATTTT; cdr3_aa: CASSLAGVRDQPQHF
j_call: TRBJ2-6; v_call: TRBV6-2/TRBV6-3; clone_size: once; d_call: NA; cdr3_nt: TGTGCCAGCAGCCCTCAGACCCCGGGACTGCTCTCTGGGGCCAACGTCCTGACTTTC; cdr3_aa: CASSPQTPGLLSGANVLTF
j_call: TRBJ1-2; v_call: TRBV29-1; clone_size: NA; d_call: TRBD1; cdr3_nt: TGCAGCGCCGGACAGGGGAGGGACTATGGCTACACCTTC; cdr3_aa: CSAGQGRDYGYTF
j_call: TRBJ2-5; v_call: TRBV24-1; clone_size: NA; d_call: NA; cdr3_nt: TGTGCCACCAGTGATTCTGGGGCGCTTGAGACCCAGTACTTC; cdr3_aa: CATSDSGALETQYF
j_call: TRBJ2-1; v_call: TRBV4-2; clone_size: NA; d_call: NA; cdr3_nt: TGTGCCAGCAGCCAAGAGTGGACTCGCAATGAGCAGTTCTTC; cdr3_aa: CASSQEWTRNEQFF
j_call: TRBJ2-7; v_call: TRBV6-1; clone_size: NA; d_call: NA; cdr3_nt: TGTGCCAGCAGACGCGCGGCGGCCCTTGGACCCCACGAGCAGTACTTC; cdr3_aa: CASRRAAALGPHEQYF
j_call: TRBJ2-7; v_call: TRBV20-1; clone_size: once; d_call: NA; cdr3_nt: TGCAGTGCCACGGGTCCCCCGAGGGTCTACGAGCAGTACTTC; cdr3_aa: CSATGPPRVYEQYF
j_call: TRBJ2-7; v_call: TRBV30; clone_size: NA; d_call: TRBD1; cdr3_nt: TGTGCCTGGAGCATGGGGGACAGCGGTTCCTACGAGCAGTACTTC; cdr3_aa: CAWSMGDSGSYEQYF
j_call: TRBJ2-1; v_call: TRBV27; clone_size: NA; d_call: TRBD1; cdr3_nt: TGTGCCAGCAGTCCCCGACCGGGACAGAGTTACGACAATGAGCAGTTCTTC; cdr3_aa: CASSPRPGQSYDNEQFF
j_call: TRBJ1-2; v_call: TRBV7-2; clone_size: NA; d_call: NA; cdr3_nt: TGTGCCAGCCAGGACCCGAGCACGTATGGCTACACCTTC; cdr3_aa: CASQDPSTYGYTF
j_call: TRBJ1-1; v_call: TRBV5-4; clone_size: NA; d_call: TRBD1; cdr3_nt: TGTGCCAGCAGCCAACAGGGGGAACGGAGTGAAGCTTTCTTT; cdr3_aa: CASSQQGERSEAFF
j_call: TRBJ1-2; v_call: TRBV4-1; clone_size: once; d_call: NA; cdr3_nt: TGCGCCAGCAGCCAAGAGTCCAGAACGAACTATGGCTACACCTTC; cdr3_aa: CASSQESRTNYGYTF
j_call: TRBJ1-2; v_call: TRBV5-1; clone_size: NA; d_call: TRBD1; cdr3_nt: TGCGCCAGCAGCCCGGGGACAGGGGATGGGAACTATGGCTACACCTTC; cdr3_aa: CASSPGTGDGNYGYTF
j_call: TRBJ2-7; v_call: TRBV12-3/TRBV12-4; clone_size: once; d_call: NA; cdr3_nt: TGTGCCAGCAGAGGGGGGGACTACGAGCAGTACTTC; cdr3_aa: CASRGGDYEQYF
j_call: TRBJ1-2; v_call: TRBV2; clone_size: NA; d_call: NA; cdr3_nt: TGTGCCAGCAGTGAAGAGGGGGGGCGGGTCTATGGCTACACCTTC; cdr3_aa: CASSEEGGRVYGYTF
j_call: TRBJ2-7; v_call: TRBV27; clone_size: NA; d_call: NA; cdr3_nt: TGTGCCAGCAGTTCCCGGCGGGGAGTGTCCCACGAGCAGTACTTC; cdr3_aa: CASSSRRGVSHEQYF
j_call: TRBJ2-7; v_call: TRBV6-5; clone_size: NA; d_call: NA; cdr3_nt: TGTGCCAGCAGTTCCTACAGGGATCGATCCTACGAGCAGTACTTC; cdr3_aa: CASSSYRDRSYEQYF
j_call: TRBJ1-1; v_call: TRBV4-2; clone_size: NA; d_call: TRBD1; cdr3_nt: TGTGCCAGCAGCCGACAGGGTAAGATCGAGAACACTGAAGCTTTCTTT; cdr3_aa: CASSRQGKIENTEAFF
j_call: TRBJ1-4; v_call: TRBV24-1; clone_size: NA; d_call: TRBD1; cdr3_nt: TGTGCCACCAGTGAACCCGGGACAGTGGAAGAAAAACTGTTTTTT; cdr3_aa: CATSEPGTVEEKLFF
j_call: TRBJ1-4; v_call: TRBV6-2/TRBV6-3; clone_size: NA; d_call: NA; cdr3_nt: TGTGCCAGCAGTTACTCGACGGACGGCGCCTTTAATGAAAAACTGTTTTTT; cdr3_aa: CASSYSTDGAFNEKLFF